This TCR beta chain was captured in a study of T cell changes during pregnancy in multiple sclerosis. In regard to this clone: The junction shows a germline mismatch at one end, possibly a read error.

Method: immunoSEQ multiplex PCR; TCRdb's copy keeps in-frame clones and lacks some. The sample has around 15,000 clones; 84% are singletons. From germline, CDR1 is SSHAT and CDR2 FNYEAQ (reference sequence). CDR3 length: 14 residues. The source was CD8+ T cells from peripheral blood mononuclear cells, collected in the third trimester of pregnancy. This clonotype was obtained from a female donor in good health, enrolled as a control in a pregnancy study. The chain has TRBV7-7 and TRBJ2-5; D unresolved. DNA of the CDR3: TGTGCTAGCAGCTTAGAAGACACTCAAGAGACCCAGTACTTC. Translating gives CASSLEDTQETQYF.